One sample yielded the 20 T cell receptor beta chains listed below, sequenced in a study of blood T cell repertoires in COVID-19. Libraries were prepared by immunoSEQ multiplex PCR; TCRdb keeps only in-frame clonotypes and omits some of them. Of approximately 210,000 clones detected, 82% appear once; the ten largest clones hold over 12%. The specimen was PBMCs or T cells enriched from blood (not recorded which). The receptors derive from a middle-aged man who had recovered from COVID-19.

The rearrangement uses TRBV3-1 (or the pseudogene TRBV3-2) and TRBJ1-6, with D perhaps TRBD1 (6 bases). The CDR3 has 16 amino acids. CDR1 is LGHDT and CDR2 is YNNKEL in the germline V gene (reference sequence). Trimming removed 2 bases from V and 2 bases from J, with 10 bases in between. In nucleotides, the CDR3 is TGTGCCAGCAGCCAAACCAGGGACACCTATAATTCACCCCTCCACTTT. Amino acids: CASSQTRDTYNSPLHF.

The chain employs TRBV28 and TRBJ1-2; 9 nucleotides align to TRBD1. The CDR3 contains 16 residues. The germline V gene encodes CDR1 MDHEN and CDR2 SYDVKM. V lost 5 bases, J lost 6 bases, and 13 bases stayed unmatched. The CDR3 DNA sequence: TGTGCCAGCAGTCAGGGACAGGGAAGAGGTGGAAATGGCTACACCTTC. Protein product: CASSQGQGRGGNGYTF.

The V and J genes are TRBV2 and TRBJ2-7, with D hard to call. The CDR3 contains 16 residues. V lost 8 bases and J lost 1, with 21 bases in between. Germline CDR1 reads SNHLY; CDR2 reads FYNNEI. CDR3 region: CASRNGRTILSYEQYF. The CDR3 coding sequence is TGTGCCAGCCGGAATGGCAGAACTATCCTTTCCTACGAGCAGTACTTC. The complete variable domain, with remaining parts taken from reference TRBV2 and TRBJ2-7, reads EPEVTQTPSHQVTQMGQEVILRCVPISNHLYFYWYRQILGQKVEFLVSFYNNEISEKSEIFDDQFSVERPDGSNFTLKIRSTKLEDSAMYFCASRNGRTILSYEQYFGPGTRLTVT.

The CDR3 here is CASSQEGRNQPQHF. In DNA, the CDR3 is TGCGCCAGCAGCCAAGAAGGGAGAAATCAGCCCCAGCATTTT. This rearrangement joins TRBV4-1 to TRBJ1-5; D gene unclear. With 0 bases removed from V and 4 bases from J, the gap between germline ends came to 7 bases. The germline V gene has CDR1 MGHRA and CDR2 YSYEKL. This CDR3 is built from 14 residues.

As DNA, the CDR3 is TGTGCCAGCAGCCTCACAGGAACGCACAATTCACCCCTCCACTTT. The encoded protein is CASSLTGTHNSPLHF. This sequence joins TRBV7-6 and TRBJ1-6, with D maybe TRBD1 (5 bases). The CDR3 covers 15 residues. Germline CDR1 SGHVS, CDR2 FNYEAQ. V was pared by 5 bases and J by 7 bases, with 15 bases between.

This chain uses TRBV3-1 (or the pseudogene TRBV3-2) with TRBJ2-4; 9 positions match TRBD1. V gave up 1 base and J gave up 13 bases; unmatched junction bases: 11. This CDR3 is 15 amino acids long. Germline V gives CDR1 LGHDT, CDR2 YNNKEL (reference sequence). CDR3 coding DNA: TGTGCCAGCAGCCAAGGAAGGACAGGGGTAGGGATCCAGTACTTC. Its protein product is CASSQGRTGVGIQYF.

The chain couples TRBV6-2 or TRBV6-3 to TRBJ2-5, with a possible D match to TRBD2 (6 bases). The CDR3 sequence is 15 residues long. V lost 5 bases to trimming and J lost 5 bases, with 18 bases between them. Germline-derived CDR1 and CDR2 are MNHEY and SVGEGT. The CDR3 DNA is TGTGCCAGCAGTACTCGGGACTTTCGGCGGGAGACCCAGTACTTC. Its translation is CASSTRDFRRETQYF.

CDR3 sequence: CASSLGPGDNQPQHF. For the CDR3, the DNA is TGTGCCAGCAGCTTAGGTCCAGGGGACAATCAGCCCCAGCATTTT. The rearrangement uses TRBV11-2 and TRBJ1-5; D is possibly TRBD1 (6 bases). Germline lookup yields CDR1 SGHAT and CDR2 FQNNGV. V was trimmed by 1 base and J by 3 bases, leaving 10 bases between them. The CDR3 covers 15 residues.

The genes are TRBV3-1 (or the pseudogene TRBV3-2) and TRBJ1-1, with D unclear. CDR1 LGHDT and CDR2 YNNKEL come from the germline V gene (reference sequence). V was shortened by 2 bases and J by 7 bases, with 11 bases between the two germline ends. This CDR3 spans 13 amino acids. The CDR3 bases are TGTGCCAGCAGCCAAACCCATGCGGGTGAAGCTTTCTTT. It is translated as CASSQTHAGEAFF.

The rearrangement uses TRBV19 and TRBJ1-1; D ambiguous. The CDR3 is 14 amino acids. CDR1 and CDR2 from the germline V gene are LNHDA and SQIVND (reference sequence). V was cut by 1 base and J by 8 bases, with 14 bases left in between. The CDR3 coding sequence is TGTGCCAGTAGTATAGTTTCTCCTCCGGTGGAAGCTTTCTTT. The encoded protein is CASSIVSPPVEAFF.

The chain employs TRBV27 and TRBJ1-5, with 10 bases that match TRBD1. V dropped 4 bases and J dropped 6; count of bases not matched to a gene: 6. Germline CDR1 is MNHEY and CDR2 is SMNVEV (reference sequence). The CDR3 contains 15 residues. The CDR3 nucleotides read TGTGCCAGCAGTTCGGGGACAGGGGAAAGTCAGCCCCAGCATTTT. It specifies CASSSGTGESQPQHF.

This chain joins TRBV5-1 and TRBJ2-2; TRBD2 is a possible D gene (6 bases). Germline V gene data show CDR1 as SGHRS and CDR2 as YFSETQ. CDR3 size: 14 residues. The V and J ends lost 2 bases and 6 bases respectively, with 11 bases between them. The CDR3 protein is CASSFGGIAGELFF. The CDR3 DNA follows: TGCGCCAGCAGCTTTGGGGGGATCGCCGGGGAGCTGTTTTTT.

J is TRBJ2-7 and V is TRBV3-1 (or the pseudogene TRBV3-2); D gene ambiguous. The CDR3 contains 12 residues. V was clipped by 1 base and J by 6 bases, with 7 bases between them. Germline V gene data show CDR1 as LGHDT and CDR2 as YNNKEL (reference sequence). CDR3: CASSQGSTEQYF. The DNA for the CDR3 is TGTGCCAGCAGCCAAGGGAGTACCGAGCAGTACTTC.

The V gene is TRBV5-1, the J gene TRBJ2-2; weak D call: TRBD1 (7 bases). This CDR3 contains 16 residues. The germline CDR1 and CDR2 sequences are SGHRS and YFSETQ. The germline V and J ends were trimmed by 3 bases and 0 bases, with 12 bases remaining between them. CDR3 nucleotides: TGCGCCAGCAGCTATAGCGGACAGGCGAACACCGGGGAGCTGTTTTTT. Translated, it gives CASSYSGQANTGELFF.

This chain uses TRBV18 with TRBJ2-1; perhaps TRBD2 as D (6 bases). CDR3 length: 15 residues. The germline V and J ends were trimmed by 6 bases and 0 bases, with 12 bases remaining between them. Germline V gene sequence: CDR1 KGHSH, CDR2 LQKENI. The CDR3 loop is CASSSLEGSYNEQFF. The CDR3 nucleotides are TGTGCCAGCTCGAGTCTGGAGGGCTCCTACAATGAGCAGTTCTTC.

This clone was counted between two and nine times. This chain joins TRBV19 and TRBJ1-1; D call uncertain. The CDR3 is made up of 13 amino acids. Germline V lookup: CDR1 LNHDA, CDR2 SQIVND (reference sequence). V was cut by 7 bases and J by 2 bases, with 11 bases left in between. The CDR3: CASMSRANTEAFF. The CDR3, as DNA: TGTGCCAGTATGTCGAGGGCCAACACTGAAGCTTTCTTT.

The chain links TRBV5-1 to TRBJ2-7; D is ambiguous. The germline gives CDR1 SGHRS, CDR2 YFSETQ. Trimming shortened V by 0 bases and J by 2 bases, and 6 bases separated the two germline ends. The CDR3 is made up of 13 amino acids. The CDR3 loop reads CASSLDSAYEQYF. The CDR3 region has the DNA TGCGCCAGCAGCTTGGACAGTGCCTACGAGCAGTACTTC. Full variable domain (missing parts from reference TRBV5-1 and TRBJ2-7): KAGVTQTPRYLIKTRGQQVTLSCSPISGHRSVSWYQQTPGQGLQFLFEYFSETQRNKGNFPGRFSGRQFSNSRSEMNVSTLELGDSALYLCASSLDSAYEQYFGPGTRLTVT.

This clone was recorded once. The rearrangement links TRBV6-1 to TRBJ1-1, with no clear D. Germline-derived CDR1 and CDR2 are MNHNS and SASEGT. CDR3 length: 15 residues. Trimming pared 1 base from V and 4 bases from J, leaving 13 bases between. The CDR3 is CASSEVPIRATEAFF. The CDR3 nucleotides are TGTGCCAGCAGTGAAGTGCCTATCCGTGCCACTGAAGCTTTCTTT.

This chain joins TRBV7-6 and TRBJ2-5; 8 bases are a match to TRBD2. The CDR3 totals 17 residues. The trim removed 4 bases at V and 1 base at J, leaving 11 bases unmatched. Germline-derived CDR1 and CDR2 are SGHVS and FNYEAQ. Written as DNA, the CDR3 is TGTGCCAGCAGCTCAATCATTCGCGGGGGGCTCCAAGAGACCCAGTACTTC. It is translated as CASSSIIRGGLQETQYF.

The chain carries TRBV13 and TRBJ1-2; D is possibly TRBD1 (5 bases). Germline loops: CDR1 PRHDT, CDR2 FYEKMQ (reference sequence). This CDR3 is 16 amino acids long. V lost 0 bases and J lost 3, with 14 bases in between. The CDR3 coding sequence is TGTGCCAGCAGCTTAGGCCTGACGGGGGGGGACTATGGCTACACCTTC. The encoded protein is CASSLGLTGGDYGYTF. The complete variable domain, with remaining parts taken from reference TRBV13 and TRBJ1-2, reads AAGVIQSPRHLIKEKRETATLKCYPIPRHDTVYWYQQGPGQDPQFLISFYEKMQSDKGSIPDRFSAQQFSDYHSELNMSSLELGDSALYFCASSLGLTGGDYGYTFGSGTRLTVV.